The 19 T cell receptor beta chains below all came from one sample that was sequenced in a study of CD8+ T cells in alopecia areata. Once RNA had been extracted, it was reverse transcribed into cDNA to act as the sequencing template. Repertoires were generated with immunoSEQ multiplex PCR, while TCRdb's copy carries only in-frame clones and drops some. Counted here are almost 250,000 clones, roughly two thirds occurring once; the ten biggest clones make up around 1.2%. The source was CD4+ T cells sorted from blood, collected at week 0. Source of these receptors: a human donor with alopecia areata.

The CDR3 spells CAWSTGTGLGNEQFF. In DNA form, the CDR3 reads TGTGCCTGGAGTACAGGGACAGGGCTGGGCAATGAGCAGTTCTTC. The genes are TRBV30 and TRBJ2-1, with 9 bases lining up with TRBD1. V gave up 2 bases and J gave up 6 bases; unmatched junction bases: 8. This CDR3 is 15 amino acids long. Germline values: CDR1 GTSNPN, CDR2 SVGIG (reference sequence). Based on the CDR3 plus reference TRBV30 and TRBJ2-1, the full variable domain is SQTIHQWPATLVQPVGSPLSLECTVEGTSNPNLYWYRQAAGRGLQLLFYSVGIGQISSEVPQNLSASRPQDRQFILSSKKLLLSDSGFYLCAWSTGTGLGNEQFFGPGTRLTVL.

This clone was detected only a few times. The junction shows a germline mismatch at one end, possibly a read error. V and J are TRBV7-7 and TRBJ2-5, with 7 bases fitting TRBD2. The CDR3 contains 16 residues. Germline V gives CDR1 SSHAT, CDR2 FNYEAQ (reference sequence). CDR3 nucleotides: TGTGCTAGCAGCTTATCTCGCCTGACTAGCACAGAGACCCAGTACTTC. Translating gives CASSLSRLTSTETQYF.

This clone showed up just a few times. One junction end disagrees with the germline gene, perhaps due to a read error. The V and J genes are TRBV29-1 and TRBJ2-3; 7 positions match TRBD2. CDR3 length equals 15 residues. In germline, CDR1 is SQVTM, CDR2 ANQGSEA. The CDR3 DNA is TGCAGCGTCGAAGGGCGCAGCGGGGGCACAGATACGCAGTATTTT. Its protein is CSVEGRSGGTDTQYF.

The chain has TRBV10-3 and TRBJ2-3; TRBD1 matches 7 bases. This CDR3 spans 14 amino acids. CDR1 and CDR2 (germline): ENHRY, SYGVKD. J lost 4 bases, V lost 10 bases, and 11 bases had no gene match. The CDR3 sequence: CATGLGGGPDTQYF. CDR3 sequence (DNA): TGTGCCACGGGTTTAGGGGGCGGACCAGATACGCAGTATTTT.

The V gene is TRBV25-1, the J gene TRBJ2-7, with D possibly TRBD1 on 6 matching bases. V dropped 7 bases and J dropped 3 bases, with 13 bases sitting between them. The CDR3 extends over 13 amino acids. CDR1 and CDR2 (germline): MGHDK, SYGVNS. The CDR3 reads CASKGQLSYEQYF. In DNA form, the CDR3 reads TGTGCCAGCAAAGGACAGTTAAGCTACGAGCAGTACTTC.

V gene TRBV29-1 combines with J gene TRBJ2-6, with 7 bases identical to TRBD1. V lost 4 bases and J lost 1; bases outside the gene matches: 4. CDR1 and CDR2 (germline): SQVTM, ANQGSEA. The CDR3 is made up of 15 amino acids. The DNA of the CDR3 is TGCAGCGTTGCCTCACAGGGGTCTGGGGCCAACGTCCTGACTTTC. Translating gives CSVASQGSGANVLTF.

The chain combines TRBV29-1 with TRBJ2-1, with D perhaps assigned TRBD1 or TRBD2 (6 bases each). Per the germline V gene, CDR1 is SQVTM and CDR2 is ANQGSEA. The CDR3 runs 14 residues. Trimming left V 7 bases short and J 7 bases short, with 20 bases between. CDR3 in DNA: TGCAGCGCCCCGGGCTGGGGGGCGGGGAATGAGCAGTTCTTC. This encodes CSAPGWGAGNEQFF.

The chain joins TRBV5-6 to TRBJ2-2; D unclear. Trimming shortened V by 3 bases and J by 2 bases, and 11 bases separated the two germline ends. CDR1 is SGHDT, CDR2 YYEEEE, per germline. The CDR3 is 15 amino acids. As DNA, the CDR3 is TGTGCCAGCAGCTCTAGGCCCTCAAACACCGGGGAGCTGTTTTTT. Encoded protein: CASSSRPSNTGELFF. The full variable domain, rest sourced from reference TRBV5-6 and TRBJ2-2, is DAGVTQSPTHLIKTRGQQVTLRCSPKSGHDTVSWYQQALGQGPQFIFQYYEEEERQRGNFPDRFSGHQFPNYSSELNVNALLLGDSALYLCASSSRPSNTGELFFGEGSRLTVL.

The chain recombines TRBV7-8 with TRBJ2-5; a possible D gene is TRBD2 (6 bases). The V and J ends lost 5 bases and 1 base respectively, with 11 bases between them. CDR1 and CDR2 (germline): SGHVS, FQNEAQ. This CDR3 region has 14 residues. Here the CDR3 DNA reads TGTGCCAGCAGCCCCACTAGCTCCCAAGAGACCCAGTACTTC. It translates to CASSPTSSQETQYF.

This clone was seen more than once but under ten times. Other DNA sequences within the sample encode an identical CDR3. The chain recombines TRBV5-1 with TRBJ2-6; D is undetermined. Trimming took off 0 bases at V and 0 bases at J, with 4 bases between the two ends. The CDR3 extends over 15 amino acids. The germline V gene has CDR1 SGHRS and CDR2 YFSETQ. Here the CDR3 DNA reads TGCGCCAGCAGCTTGGGCGGCTCTGGGGCCAACGTCCTGACTTTC. It encodes CASSLGGSGANVLTF. The complete variable domain, with remaining parts taken from reference TRBV5-1 and TRBJ2-6, reads KAGVTQTPRYLIKTRGQQVTLSCSPISGHRSVSWYQQTPGQGLQFLFEYFSETQRNKGNFPGRFSGRQFSNSRSEMNVSTLELGDSALYLCASSLGGSGANVLTFGAGSRLTVL.

V gene TRBV4-3 combines with J gene TRBJ1-4; 8 bases match TRBD1. The trim removed 4 bases at V and 7 bases at J, leaving 8 bases unmatched. Germline values: CDR1 LGHNA, CDR2 YSLEER. The CDR3 is 15 residues long. The CDR3 DNA is TGCGCCAGCAGCCGATCGGACAGGGCCGGTGAAAAACTGTTTTTT. This gives the protein CASSRSDRAGEKLFF.

This chain connects TRBV29-1 to TRBJ1-1; 7 bases map to TRBD1. Germline CDR1 and CDR2: SQVTM and ANQGSEA. The CDR3 is 12 amino acids. V trimming: 7 bases; J trimming: 9 bases; junction bases outside the gene matches: 11. CDR3 DNA: TGCAGCGACGCGGAAAGACAGGGCCAAGCTTTCTTT. Translated: CSDAERQGQAFF.

The chain combines TRBV12-1 with TRBJ1-6. TRBV12-1 is a pseudogene. This CDR3 contains 18 residues. The CDR3 region is CASSASGTQESYNSPLHF. CDR3 DNA: TGTGCCAGCAGCGCGTCCGGGACCCAAGAGTCGTATAATTCACCCCTCCACTTT.

This chain connects TRBV29-1 to TRBJ1-4; the D gene is possibly TRBD1 (6 bases). The CDR3 spans 13 residues. Germline values: CDR1 SQVTM, CDR2 ANQGSEA. Trimming took off 5 bases at V and 3 bases at J, with 10 bases between the two ends. For the CDR3, the DNA is TGCAGCGTTACGACAGGACCTAATGAAAAACTGTTTTTT. Its protein is CSVTTGPNEKLFF. The full variable domain, completed using reference TRBV29-1 and TRBJ1-4, is SAVISQKPSRDICQRGTSLTIQCQVDSQVTMMFWYRQQPGQSLTLIATANQGSEATYESGFVIDKFPISRPNLTFSTLTVSNMSPEDSSIYLCSVTTGPNEKLFFGSGTQLSVL.

This clone was seen a handful of times. The genes are TRBV29-1 and TRBJ2-7; maybe TRBD1 (6 bases). The CDR3 has 14 amino acids. V was shortened by 5 bases and J by 2 bases, with 16 bases between the two germline ends. The germline V gene has CDR1 SQVTM and CDR2 ANQGSEA. The CDR3: CSVSPRTATYEQYF. The DNA of the CDR3 is TGCAGCGTTTCTCCGCGGACAGCGACCTACGAGCAGTACTTC.

In this sample, this clone turned up once. This chain uses TRBV29-1 with TRBJ2-1, with a possible D match to TRBD2 (5 bases). The V end was cut by 4 bases, the J end by 11 bases, with 12 bases between. This CDR3 has 11 residues. The germline V gene encodes CDR1 SQVTM and CDR2 ANQGSEA. In DNA, the CDR3 is TGCAGCGTTGGGAGCGGAACCAAGCAGTTCTTC. Translating gives CSVGSGTKQFF.

This sequence joins TRBV5-6 and TRBJ2-1; TRBD2 is a possible D gene (7 bases). Germline CDR1 and CDR2: SGHDT and YYEEEE. V dropped 0 bases and J dropped 4 bases, with 11 bases sitting between them. This CDR3 has 15 amino acids. The CDR3 region is CASSLGGGPYNEQFF. DNA for the CDR3: TGTGCCAGCAGCTTGGGCGGGGGCCCGTACAATGAGCAGTTCTTC.

V usage is TRBV6-1 and J usage is TRBJ1-6; no reliable D call. V lost 6 bases and J lost 14, with 20 bases in between. The CDR3 sequence is 14 residues long. The germline V gene has CDR1 MNHNS and CDR2 SASEGT. CDR3 protein: CASSDGTRSVALHF. CDR3 sequence (DNA): TGTGCCAGCAGCGACGGAACGCGTAGTGTAGCCCTCCACTTT.

This sequence joins TRBV5-1 and TRBJ1-1, with TRBD1 matching over 11 bases. V lost 0 bases, J lost 6 bases, and 10 bases stayed unmatched. CDR1 is SGHRS and CDR2 is YFSETQ in the germline V gene. This CDR3 contains 17 residues. In nucleotides, the CDR3 is TGCGCCAGCAGCTTGGCCTTGAGGACAGGGGGCTGGGCTGAAGCTTTCTTT. It encodes CASSLALRTGGWAEAFF.